This TCR beta chain was profiled in a study of CD8 T cells in Susac syndrome. Study in general: When blood was drawn, the patients with Susac syndrome were therapy-naive, on corticosteroids, or on intravenous immunoglobulin alone.

Reverse transcription of roughly 0.45 to 1 ug RNA was performed with random hexamers. Across 54 Vbeta and 13 Jbeta, immunoSEQ multiplex PCR amplified TCR beta CDR3. TCRdb analysed the immunoSEQ multiplex PCR reads with MiXCR anew, one entry per CDR3 protein. The sample has a few hundred thousand distinct CDR3 sequences, roughly 93% seen once. CD8+ and CD4+ blood T cells underwent TCR beta sequencing. Germline loops: CDR1 DFQATT, CDR2 SNEGSKA (reference sequence). V lost 4 bases to trimming and J lost 2 bases, with 11 bases between them. The CDR3 contains 13 residues. The chain is built from TRBV20-1 and TRBJ2-5; possible D gene TRBD2, 6 bases. Sequenced sample: CD4+ T cells from PBMCs. The sequence was collected from a human donor with Susac syndrome. CDR3 in DNA: TGCAGTGCTACCGGGACTCAACAAGAGACCCAGTACTTC. Translated, it gives CSATGTQQETQYF.